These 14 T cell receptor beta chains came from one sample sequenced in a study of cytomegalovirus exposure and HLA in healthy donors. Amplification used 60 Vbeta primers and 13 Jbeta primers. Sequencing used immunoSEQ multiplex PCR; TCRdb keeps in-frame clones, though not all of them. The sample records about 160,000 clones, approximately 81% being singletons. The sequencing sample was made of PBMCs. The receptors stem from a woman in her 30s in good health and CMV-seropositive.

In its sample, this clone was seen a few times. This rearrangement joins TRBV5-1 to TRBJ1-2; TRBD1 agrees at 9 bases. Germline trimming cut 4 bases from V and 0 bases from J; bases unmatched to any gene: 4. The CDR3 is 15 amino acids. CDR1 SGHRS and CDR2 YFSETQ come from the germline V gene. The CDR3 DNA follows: TGCGCCAGCAGCGCCACAGGGGGCCCTAACTATGGCTACACCTTC. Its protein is CASSATGGPNYGYTF.

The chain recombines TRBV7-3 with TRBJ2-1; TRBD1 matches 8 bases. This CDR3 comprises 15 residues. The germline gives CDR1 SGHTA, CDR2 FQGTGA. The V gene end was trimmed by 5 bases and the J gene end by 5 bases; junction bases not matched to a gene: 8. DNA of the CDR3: TGTGCCAGCAGCCTTACAGGGGGTACAAACAATGAGCAGTTCTTC. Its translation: CASSLTGGTNNEQFF.

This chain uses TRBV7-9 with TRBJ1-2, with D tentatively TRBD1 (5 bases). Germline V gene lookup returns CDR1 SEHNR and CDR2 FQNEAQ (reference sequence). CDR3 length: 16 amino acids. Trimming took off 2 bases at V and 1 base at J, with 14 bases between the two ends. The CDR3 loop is CASSLQGWKSNYGYTF. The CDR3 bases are TGTGCCAGCAGCTTACAGGGATGGAAGAGTAACTATGGCTACACCTTC.

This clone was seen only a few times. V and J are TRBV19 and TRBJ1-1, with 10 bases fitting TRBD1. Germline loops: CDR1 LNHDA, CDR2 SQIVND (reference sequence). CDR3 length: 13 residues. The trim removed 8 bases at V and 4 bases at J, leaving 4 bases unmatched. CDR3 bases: TGTGCCAGTTTCCGGACAGGGGGCACTGAAGCTTTCTTT. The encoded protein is CASFRTGGTEAFF.

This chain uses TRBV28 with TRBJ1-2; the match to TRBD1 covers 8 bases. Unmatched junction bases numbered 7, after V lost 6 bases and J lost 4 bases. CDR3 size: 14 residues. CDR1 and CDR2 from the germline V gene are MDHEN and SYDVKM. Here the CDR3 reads CASSPGQGGYGYTF. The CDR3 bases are TGTGCCAGCAGCCCCGGACAGGGCGGCTATGGCTACACCTTC.

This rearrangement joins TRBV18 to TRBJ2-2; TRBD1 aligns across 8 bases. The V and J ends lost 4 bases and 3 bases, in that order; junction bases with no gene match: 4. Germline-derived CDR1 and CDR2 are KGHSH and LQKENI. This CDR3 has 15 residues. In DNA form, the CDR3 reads TGTGCCAGCTCACTAGGACAGGGCGACACCGGGGAGCTGTTTTTT. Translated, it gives CASSLGQGDTGELFF.

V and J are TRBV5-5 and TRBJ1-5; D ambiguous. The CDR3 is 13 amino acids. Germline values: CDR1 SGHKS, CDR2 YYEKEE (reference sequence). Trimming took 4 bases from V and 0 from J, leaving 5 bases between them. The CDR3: CASSPSSNQPQHF. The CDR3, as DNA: TGTGCCAGCAGCCCTAGTAGCAATCAGCCCCAGCATTTT.

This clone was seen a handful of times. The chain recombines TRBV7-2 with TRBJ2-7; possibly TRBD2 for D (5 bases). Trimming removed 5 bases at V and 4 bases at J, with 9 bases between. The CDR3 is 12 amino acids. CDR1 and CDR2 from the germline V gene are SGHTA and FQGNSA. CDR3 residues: CASSLSGYEQYF. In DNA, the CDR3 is TGTGCCAGCAGCCTTTCGGGGTACGAGCAGTACTTC.

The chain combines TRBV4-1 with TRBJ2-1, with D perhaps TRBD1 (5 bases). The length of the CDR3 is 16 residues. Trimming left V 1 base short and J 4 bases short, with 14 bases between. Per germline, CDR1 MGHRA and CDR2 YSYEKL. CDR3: CASSQGLKGYYNEQFF. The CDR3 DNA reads TGCGCCAGCAGCCAAGGACTTAAGGGGTATTACAATGAGCAGTTCTTC.

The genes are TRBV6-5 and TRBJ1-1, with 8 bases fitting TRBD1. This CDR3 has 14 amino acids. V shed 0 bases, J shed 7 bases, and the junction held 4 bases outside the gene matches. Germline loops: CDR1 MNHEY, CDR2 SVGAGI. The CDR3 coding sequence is TGTGCCAGCAGTTACTCGTTTGGGACAGGTGAAGCTTTCTTT. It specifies CASSYSFGTGEAFF.

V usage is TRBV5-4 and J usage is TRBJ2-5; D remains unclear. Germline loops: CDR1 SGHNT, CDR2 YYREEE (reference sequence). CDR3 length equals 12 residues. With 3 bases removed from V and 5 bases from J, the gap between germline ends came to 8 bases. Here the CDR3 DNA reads TGTGCCAGCAGCTCGATCGAGGAGACCCAGTACTTC. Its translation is CASSSIEETQYF.

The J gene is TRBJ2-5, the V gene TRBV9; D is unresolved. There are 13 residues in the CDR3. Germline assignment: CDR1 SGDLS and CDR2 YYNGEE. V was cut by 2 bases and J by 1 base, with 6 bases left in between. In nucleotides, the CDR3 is TGTGCCAGCAGCGTTTTGAGCCAAGAGACCCAGTACTTC. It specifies CASSVLSQETQYF. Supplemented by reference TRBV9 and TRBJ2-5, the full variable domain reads DSGVTQTPKHLITATGQRVTLRCSPRSGDLSVYWYQQSLDQGLQFLIQYYNGEERAKGNILERFSAQQFPDLHSELNLSSLELGDSALYFCASSVLSQETQYFGPGTRLLVL.

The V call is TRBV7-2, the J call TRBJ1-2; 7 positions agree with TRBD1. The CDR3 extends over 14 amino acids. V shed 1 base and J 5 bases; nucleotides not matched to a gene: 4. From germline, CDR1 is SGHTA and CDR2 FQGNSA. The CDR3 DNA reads TGTGCCAGCAGCTTAGTAGGACAGGCTTATGGCTACACCTTC. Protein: CASSLVGQAYGYTF.

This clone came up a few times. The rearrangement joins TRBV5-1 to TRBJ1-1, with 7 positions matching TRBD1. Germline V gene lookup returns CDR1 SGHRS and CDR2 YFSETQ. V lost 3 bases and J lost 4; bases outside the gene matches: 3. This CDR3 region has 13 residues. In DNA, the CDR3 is TGCGCCAGCAGCTGGGGGACAGTCACTGAAGCTTTCTTT. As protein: CASSWGTVTEAFF.